This T cell receptor (beta chain) is drawn from a study of blood T cell repertoires in COVID-19. Across the whole study: PBMCs, B-cell-depleted T cells, or T cells provided the cDNA or gDNA that made up the material.

Assay: immunoSEQ multiplex PCR; the TCRdb copy retains only in-frame clones and omits some. The repertoire holds more than 300,000 clones, with 88% as singletons. The germline V gene has CDR1 SGHDN and CDR2 FVKESK. The CDR3 has 18 amino acids. Trimming left V 1 base short and J 4 bases short, with 19 bases between. Ages ranged from about 18 to 89 years, with residence in around 24 US areas. Clinical history as reported by participants underpinned cohort assignment. Each recovered donor of Cohort 3 presented with two negative PCRs, clearance, or symptom resolution. The clonotype comes from a woman aged 18-29 years who had recovered from COVID-19. This chain joins TRBV14 and TRBJ2-2, with D perhaps TRBD2 (7 bases). The sequencing input was PBMCs or T cells enriched from blood (not recorded which). CDR3 loop: CASSQARGGPRGTGELFF. The CDR3 DNA follows: TGTGCCAGCAGCCAAGCTCGCGGGGGCCCGCGGGGCACCGGGGAGCTGTTTTTT.